The 3 T cell receptor beta chains given below trace back to one sample, sequenced in a study of T cells expressing NK-cell markers. TCRdb re-called the 5' RACE reads and gives one entry per CDR3 protein, without DNA. The table for this sample gives 500,000 to 700,000 distinct CDR3 sequences. The sequenced sample was blood T cells: a sorted CD56 or NKG2C T cell subset, CD4+ or CD8+ T cells, or bulk PBMC T cells (not recorded which). These TCRs come from a man in his late teens or twenties in good health.

This rearrangement joins TRBV2 to TRBJ2-2; the TCRdb call, TRBD2, lacks DNA for checking. The CDR3 is made up of 16 amino acids. CDR1 SNHLY and CDR2 FYNNEI come from the germline V gene. The CDR3 loop reads CASRIAASGTTGELFF.

This chain connects TRBV5-1 to TRBJ1-4. Germline CDR1 reads SGHRS; CDR2 reads YFSETQ. The CDR3 sequence is 13 residues long. CDR3 loop: CASSPDANEKLFF.

This sequence joins TRBV6-1 and TRBJ1-5. The germline V gene encodes CDR1 MNHNS and CDR2 SASEGT. This CDR3 is 14 amino acids long. CDR3 sequence reads: CASKYITEGQPQHF.